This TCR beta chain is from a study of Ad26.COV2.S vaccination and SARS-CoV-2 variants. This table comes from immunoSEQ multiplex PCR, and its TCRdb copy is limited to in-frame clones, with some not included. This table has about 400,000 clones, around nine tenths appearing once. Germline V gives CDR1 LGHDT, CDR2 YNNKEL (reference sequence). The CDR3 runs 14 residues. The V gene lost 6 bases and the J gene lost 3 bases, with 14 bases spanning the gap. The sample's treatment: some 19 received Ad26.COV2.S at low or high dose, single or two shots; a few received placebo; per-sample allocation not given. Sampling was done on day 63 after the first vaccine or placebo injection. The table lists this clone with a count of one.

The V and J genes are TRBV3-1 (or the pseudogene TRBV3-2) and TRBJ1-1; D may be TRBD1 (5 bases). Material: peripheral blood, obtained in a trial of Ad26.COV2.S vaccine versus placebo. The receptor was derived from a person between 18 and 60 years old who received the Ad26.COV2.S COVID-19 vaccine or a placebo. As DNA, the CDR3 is TGTGCCAGCAGAAATCAGGGTCGGGACACTGAAGCTTTCTTT. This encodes CASRNQGRDTEAFF.